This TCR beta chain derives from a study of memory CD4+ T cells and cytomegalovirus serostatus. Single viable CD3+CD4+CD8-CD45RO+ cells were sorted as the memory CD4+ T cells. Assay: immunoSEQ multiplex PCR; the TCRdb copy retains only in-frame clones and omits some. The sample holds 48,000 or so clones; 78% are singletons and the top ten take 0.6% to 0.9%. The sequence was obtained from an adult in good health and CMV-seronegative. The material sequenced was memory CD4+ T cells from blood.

The CDR3, as DNA: TGTGCCAGCAGCGGCCGACTTGGCGTGCGGGGAGACACAGATACGCAGTATTTT. This encodes CASSGRLGVRGDTDTQYF. V is TRBV7-2 and J is TRBJ2-3, with D possibly being TRBD2 (6 bases). V lost 5 bases and J lost 2, with 23 bases in between. Per germline, CDR1 SGHTA and CDR2 FQGNSA. There are 18 residues in the CDR3.